This T cell receptor beta chain emerged from a study of long-term antiretroviral therapy in people with HIV. The study's findings and limits: Records did not include ART adherence, viral resistance or therapy changes. Dominant in the repertoire at all time points were clones expanded before ART. Controls showed broader CDR3 length ranges than did the HIV repertoires.

V was pared by 5 bases and J by 2 bases, with 5 bases of the junction left unmatched. The CDR3 is 15 residues long. Germline V gene data show CDR1 as SGHVS and CDR2 as FQNEAQ. This clone was observed a handful of times. No antigen is known for it. A v3.0 immunoSEQ assay was performed at survey level. Profiled with immunoSEQ multiplex PCR; TCRdb holds only in-frame clones, not every one. This sample has roughly 33,000 clones, with around 80% found just once. Every single participant having HIV got treatment inside the United States. This chain uses TRBV7-8 with TRBJ2-3; TRBD2 matches at 9 bases. The sequenced sample was unsorted PBMCs, obtained 2 years after starting antiretroviral therapy. The receptor's source is a woman between 45 and 60 years old with HIV. The DNA for the CDR3 is TGTGCCAGCAGCCTGACTAGCGGTCACACAGATACGCAGTATTTT. Its protein product is CASSLTSGHTDTQYF.